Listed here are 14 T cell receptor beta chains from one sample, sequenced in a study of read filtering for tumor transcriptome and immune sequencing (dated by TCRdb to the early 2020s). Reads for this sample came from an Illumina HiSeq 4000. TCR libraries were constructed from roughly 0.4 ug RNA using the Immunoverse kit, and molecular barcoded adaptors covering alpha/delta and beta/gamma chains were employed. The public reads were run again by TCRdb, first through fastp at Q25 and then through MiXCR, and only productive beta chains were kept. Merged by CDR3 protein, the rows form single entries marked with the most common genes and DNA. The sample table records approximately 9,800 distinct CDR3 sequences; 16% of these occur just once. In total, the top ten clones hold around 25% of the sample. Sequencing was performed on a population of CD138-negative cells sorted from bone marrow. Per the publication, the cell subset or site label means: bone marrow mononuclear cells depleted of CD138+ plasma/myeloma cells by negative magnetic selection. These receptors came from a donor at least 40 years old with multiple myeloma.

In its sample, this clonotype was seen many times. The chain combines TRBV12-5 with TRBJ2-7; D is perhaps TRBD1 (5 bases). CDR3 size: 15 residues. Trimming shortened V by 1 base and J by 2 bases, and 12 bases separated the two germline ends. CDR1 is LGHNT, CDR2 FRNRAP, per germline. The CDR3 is CASGLAYTGAYEQYF. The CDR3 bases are TGTGCTAGTGGTTTGGCATATACAGGAGCCTACGAGCAGTACTTC.

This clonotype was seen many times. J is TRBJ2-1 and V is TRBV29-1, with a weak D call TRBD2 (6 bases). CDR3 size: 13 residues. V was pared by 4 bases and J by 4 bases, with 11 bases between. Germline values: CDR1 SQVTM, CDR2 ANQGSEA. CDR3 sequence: CSVARGVYNEQFF. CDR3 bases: TGCAGCGTTGCGCGGGGTGTTTACAATGAGCAGTTCTTC.

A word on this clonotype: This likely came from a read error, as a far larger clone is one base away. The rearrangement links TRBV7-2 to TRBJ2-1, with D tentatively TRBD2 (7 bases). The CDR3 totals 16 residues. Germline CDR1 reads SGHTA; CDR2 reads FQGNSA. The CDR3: CASSLGGVGRDNEQFF. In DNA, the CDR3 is TGTGCTAGCAGCTTAGGGGGGGTCGGGAGAGACAATGAGCAGTTCTTC.

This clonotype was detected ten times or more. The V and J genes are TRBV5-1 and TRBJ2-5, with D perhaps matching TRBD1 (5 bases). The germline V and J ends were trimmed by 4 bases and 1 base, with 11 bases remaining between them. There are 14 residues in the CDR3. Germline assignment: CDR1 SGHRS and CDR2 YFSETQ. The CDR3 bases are TGCGCCAGCAGCGACGGACATGCCCAAGAGACCCAGTACTTC. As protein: CASSDGHAQETQYF.

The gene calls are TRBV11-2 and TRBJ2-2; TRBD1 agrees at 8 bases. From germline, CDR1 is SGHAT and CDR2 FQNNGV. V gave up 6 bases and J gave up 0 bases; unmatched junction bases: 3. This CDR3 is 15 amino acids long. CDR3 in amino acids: CASRQTGANTGELFF. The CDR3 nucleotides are TGTGCCAGCAGGCAGACAGGGGCGAACACCGGGGAGCTGTTTTTT.

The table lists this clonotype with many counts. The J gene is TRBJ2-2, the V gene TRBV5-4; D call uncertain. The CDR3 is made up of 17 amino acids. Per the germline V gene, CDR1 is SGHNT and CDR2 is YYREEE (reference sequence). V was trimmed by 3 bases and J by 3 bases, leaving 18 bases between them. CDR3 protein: CASSSPGTHLYTGELFF. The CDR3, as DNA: TGTGCCAGCAGCTCCCCCGGCACTCACCTTTACACCGGGGAGCTGTTTTTT.

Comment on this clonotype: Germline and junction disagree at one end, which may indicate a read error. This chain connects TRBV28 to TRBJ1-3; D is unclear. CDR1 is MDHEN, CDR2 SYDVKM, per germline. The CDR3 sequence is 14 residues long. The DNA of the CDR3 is TGTGCCAGCAGTCCCGGGCGCTCTGGAAACACCATAGATTTT. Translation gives CASSPGRSGNTIDF. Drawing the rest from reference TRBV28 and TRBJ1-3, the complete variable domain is DVKVTQSSRYLVKRTGEKVFLECVQDMDHENMFWYRQDPGLGLRLIYFSYDVKMKEKGDIPEGYSVSREKKERFSLILESASTNQTSMYLCASSPGRSGNTIDFGEGSWLTVV.

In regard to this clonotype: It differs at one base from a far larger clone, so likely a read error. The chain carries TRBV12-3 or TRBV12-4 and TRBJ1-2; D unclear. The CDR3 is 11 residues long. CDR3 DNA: TGTGCTAGTGGTCCGGCTCCAGGCTACACCTTC. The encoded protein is CASGPAPGYTF.

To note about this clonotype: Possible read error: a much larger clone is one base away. The CDR3 sequence is CASSLGQVAYGQYF. As DNA, the CDR3 is TGTGCCAGCAGCTTAGGACAGGTAGCCTACGGGCAGTACTTC. V usage is TRBV7-2 and J usage is TRBJ2-7, with D possibly matching TRBD1 (6 bases). CDR3 length: 14 residues. Germline V CDR1 and CDR2: SGHTA, FQGNSA.

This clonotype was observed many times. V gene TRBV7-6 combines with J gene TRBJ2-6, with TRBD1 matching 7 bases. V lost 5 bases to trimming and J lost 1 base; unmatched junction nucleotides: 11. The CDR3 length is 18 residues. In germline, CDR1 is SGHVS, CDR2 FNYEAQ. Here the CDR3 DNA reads TGTGCCAGCAGCCCCTGGGGGAACAGGGGATCTGGGGCCAACGTCCTGACTTTC. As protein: CASSPWGNRGSGANVLTF.

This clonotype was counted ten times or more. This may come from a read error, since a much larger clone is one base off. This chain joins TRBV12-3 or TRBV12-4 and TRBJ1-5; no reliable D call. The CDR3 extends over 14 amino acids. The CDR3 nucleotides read TGTGCCAGCGCATCGACTGCGCTCAGTCAGCTCCAGCATTTT. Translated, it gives CASASTALSQLQHF.

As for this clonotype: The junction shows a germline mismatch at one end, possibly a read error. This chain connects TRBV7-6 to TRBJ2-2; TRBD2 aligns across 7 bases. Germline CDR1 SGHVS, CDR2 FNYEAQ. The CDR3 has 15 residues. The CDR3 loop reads CASSIGLADTGELFF. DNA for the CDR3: TGCGCCAGCAGCATAGGGCTAGCGGACACCGGGGAGCTGTTTTTT.

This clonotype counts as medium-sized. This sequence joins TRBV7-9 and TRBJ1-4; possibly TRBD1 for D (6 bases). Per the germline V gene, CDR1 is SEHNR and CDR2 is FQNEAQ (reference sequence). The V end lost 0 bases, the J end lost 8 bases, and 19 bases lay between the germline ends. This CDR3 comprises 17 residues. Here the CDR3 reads CASSLAPGTQSEEKLFF. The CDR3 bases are TGTGCCAGCAGCTTAGCTCCCGGGACACAGTCGGAGGAAAAACTGTTTTTT.

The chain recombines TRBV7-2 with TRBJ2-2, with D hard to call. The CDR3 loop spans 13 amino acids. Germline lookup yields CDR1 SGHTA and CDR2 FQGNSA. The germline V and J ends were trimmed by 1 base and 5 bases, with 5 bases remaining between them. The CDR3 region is CASSLGRTGELFF. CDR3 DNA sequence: TGTGCCAGCAGCTTAGGACGGACCGGGGAGCTGTTTTTT.